This T cell receptor (beta chain) was identified during a study of blood T cell repertoires in COVID-19. Study in general: Samples representing acute and convalescent COVID-19 were sourced from the United States, Italy and Spain. T cells, B-cell-depleted T cells, or PBMCs supplied cDNA or gDNA.

Per the original data handling: Reference gene primers were amplified, and this amplification served to estimate nucleated cell counts. Produced via immunoSEQ multiplex PCR; TCRdb's table is partial and in-frame only. Clone size and the V and J calls come from that table; the DNA yielded D and trimming. This sample yields some 180,000 clones, of which roughly 85% are seen a single time; 20% to 25% belongs to the top ten. This clone was seen only a few times. Unmatched junction bases numbered 7, after V lost 2 bases and J lost 4 bases. Per the germline V gene, CDR1 is SNHLY and CDR2 is FYNNEI. The CDR3 is 15 residues long.

Sequenced input: peripheral blood. The chain uses TRBV2 and TRBJ2-5, with 7 positions matching TRBD1. The receptor comes from a man between 60 and 75 years old with active or convalescent COVID-19. The CDR3 region has the DNA TGTGCCAGCAGTGAAAGGGGGCCCCCGCGAGAGACCCAGTACTTC. Translated, it gives CASSERGPPRETQYF.